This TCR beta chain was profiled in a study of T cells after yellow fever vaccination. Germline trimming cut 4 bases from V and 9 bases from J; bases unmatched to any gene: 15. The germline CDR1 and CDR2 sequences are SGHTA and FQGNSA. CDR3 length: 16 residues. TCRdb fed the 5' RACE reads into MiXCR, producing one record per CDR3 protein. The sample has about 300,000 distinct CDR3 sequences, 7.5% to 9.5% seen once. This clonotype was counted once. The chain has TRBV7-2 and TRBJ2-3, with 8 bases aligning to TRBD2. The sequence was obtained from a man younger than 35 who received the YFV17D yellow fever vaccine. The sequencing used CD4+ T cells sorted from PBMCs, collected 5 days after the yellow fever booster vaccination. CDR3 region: CASSSRAGVGWGTQYF. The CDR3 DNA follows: TGTGCCAGCAGCTCCCGAGCGGGGGTAGGGTGGGGAACGCAGTATTTT.